A selection of T cell receptor beta chains follows, all from one sample in a study of T cells after yellow fever vaccination. TCRdb recomputed calls from the 5' RACE reads with MiXCR, one row per CDR3 protein. Found here are approximately 610,000 distinct CDR3 sequences, about a sixth of them singletons; the top ten hold 17%. The sample here was PBMCs, taken about 5 days after the first yellow fever vaccination. The receptors shown here come from a man between 18 and 35 years old who received the YFV17D yellow fever vaccine. Each CDR3 is given with its conserved first and last residue. The D gene is left open where the match is weak. Only some rows state a clone size, as once, few, many or a class for expanded clones.

abundance | j_gene | d_gene | v_gene | CDR3nt | CDR3aa
- | TRBJ2-6 | - | TRBV5-1 | TGCGCCAGCAGCTCCCAAACTGGGGCCAACGTCCTGACTTTC | CASSSQTGANVLTF
few | TRBJ2-7 | - | TRBV18 | TGTGCCAGCTCAAGCTTAGTACAGTCCTACGAGCAGTACTTC | CASSSLVQSYEQYF
few | TRBJ1-2 | - | TRBV7-9 | TGTGCCAGCAGCTTAATTAAAGATGGCTACACCTTC | CASSLIKDGYTF
- | TRBJ2-1 | TRBD2 | TRBV5-1 | TGCACCAGCAGCTTGGTTATATTCGGGACTAGCGGCCCCAATGAGCAGTTCTTC | CTSSLVIFGTSGPNEQFF
few | TRBJ1-2 | TRBD1 | TRBV11-2 | TGTGCCAGCAGCCCCCTCCCACGGGACAGGGGTCCCAACTATGGCTACACCTTC | CASSPLPRDRGPNYGYTF
- | TRBJ1-2 | - | TRBV18 | TGTGCCAGCTCACCATTCCGTGAGGTGAGGGGCTACACCTTC | CASSPFREVRGYTF
- | TRBJ2-2 | TRBD1 | TRBV6-1 | TGTGCCAGCAGACCGGGACAGGGTGCCACCGGGGAGCTGTTTTTT | CASRPGQGATGELFF
many | TRBJ2-3 | TRBD2 | TRBV7-2 | TGTGCCAGCAGCCCCAGGACTAGCGGGGGCACAGATACGCAGTATTTT | CASSPRTSGGTDTQYF
- | TRBJ2-3 | - | TRBV6-5 | TGTGCCAGCATAATGGGAGATACGCAGTATTTT | CASIMGDTQYF
- | TRBJ2-3 | - | TRBV11-2 | TGTGCCAGCAGCTTACTTCGAGCGGGCACAGATACGCAGTATTTT | CASSLLRAGTDTQYF
- | TRBJ2-5 | TRBD1 | TRBV20-1 | TGCAGTGCCCCGGACAGGGGGCTAGGAGAGACCCAGTACTTC | CSAPDRGLGETQYF
- | TRBJ2-7 | - | TRBV6-5 | TGTGCCAGCAGTTACTCGAGGGCGGTTCTCTCCTACGAGCAGTACTTC | CASSYSRAVLSYEQYF
few | TRBJ2-2 | - | TRBV18 | TGTGCCAGCTCGCCGTTCATAGACGGGCCTAACACCGGGGAGCTGTTTTTT | CASSPFIDGPNTGELFF
many | TRBJ1-1 | TRBD1 | TRBV5-1 | TGCGCCAGCAGCTTTTCCCGGACAGGAACCCTTATGAACACTGAAGCTTTCTTT | CASSFSRTGTLMNTEAFF
few | TRBJ2-5 | TRBD2 | TRBV6-2/TRBV6-3 | TGTGCCAGCAGACCCGGACTAGCGGGAACCACCCAGTACTTC | CASRPGLAGTTQYF
once | TRBJ1-1 | - | TRBV19 | TGTGCCAGTAGTTGGGTTAGGGGCACTGAAGCTTTCTTT | CASSWVRGTEAFF
- | TRBJ1-6 | TRBD1 | TRBV7-6 | TGTGCCAGCAGCCATTCCCGGGACAGCTATAATTCACCCCTCCACTTT | CASSHSRDSYNSPLHF
many | TRBJ2-1 | - | TRBV5-1 | TGCGCCAGCAGCTTGGCTCCCGGCTACGGCGAGCAGTTCTTC | CASSLAPGYGEQFF
many | TRBJ2-7 | - | TRBV7-2 | TGTGCCAGCAGCTTACGGTACGAGCAGGAATCCGAGCAGTACTTC | CASSLRYEQESEQYF
few | TRBJ2-3 | TRBD2 | TRBV20-1 | TGCAGTGCTGCCGGGACTAGTTTTGTGAATAGCACAGATACGCAGTATTTT | CSAAGTSFVNSTDTQYF
many | TRBJ2-3 | - | TRBV1 | TGCACCAGCAGCCCCCGAGGGGCCGGCACAGATACGCAGTATTTT | CTSSPRGAGTDTQYF
- | TRBJ2-5 | - | TRBV28 | TGTGCCAGCACTCCTACACTAGGAGCAGGAGAGACCCAGTACTTC | CASTPTLGAGETQYF
few | TRBJ2-4 | - | TRBV25-1 | TGTGCCAGCAGTGAATATTTTGGGAACATTCAGTACTTC | CASSEYFGNIQYF
- | TRBJ1-2 | TRBD1 | TRBV9 | TGTGCCAGCAGCGTAGCAGGGGGCGAGAACTATGGCTACACCTTC | CASSVAGGENYGYTF
- | TRBJ2-5 | - | TRBV4-1 | TGCGCCAGCAGCCAAAGAGGCTGGAGGGGTCAAGAGACCCAGTACTTC | CASSQRGWRGQETQYF
few | TRBJ2-2 | TRBD1 | TRBV20-1 | TGCAGTGCTAGCAGCAGGGGGTCGTACACCGGGGAGCTGTTTTTT | CSASSRGSYTGELFF
few | TRBJ2-5 | - | TRBV4-3 | TGCGCCAGCAGCCAAGATGCGACAGATGAAGAGACCCAGTACTTC | CASSQDATDEETQYF
- | TRBJ2-2 | - | TRBV7-9 | TGTGCCAGCAGCCCTCGACGATGGTTCGATTTTTCCGGGGAGCTGTTTTTT | CASSPRRWFDFSGELFF
few | TRBJ2-3 | - | TRBV6-2/TRBV6-3 | TGTGCCAGCAGCCCCAGGGTGATAGCCAGGACGGATACGCAGTATTTT | CASSPRVIARTDTQYF
few | TRBJ1-2 | - | TRBV4-1 | TGCGCCAGCAGCCAAGAGGGGTTCGATAAGATTTGGTATGGCTACACCTTC | CASSQEGFDKIWYGYTF
few | TRBJ1-4 | - | TRBV4-2 | TGTGCCAGCAGCCAAGGGGGGGTATTTACTAATGAAAAACTGTTTTTT | CASSQGGVFTNEKLFF
few | TRBJ2-3 | - | TRBV20-1 | TGCAGTGCTAGTCCCGGGGATACGCAGTATTTT | CSASPGDTQYF
- | TRBJ1-1 | - | TRBV5-1 | TGCGCCAGCAGCTTGAGTATGTTCGTTGAAGGGAGGACTGAAGCTTTCTTT | CASSLSMFVEGRTEAFF
- | TRBJ1-5 | - | TRBV6-1 | TGTGCCAGCAGACCGTGGGGGGGCACTCGCAATCAGCCCCAGCATTTT | CASRPWGGTRNQPQHF
- | TRBJ2-3 | TRBD2 | TRBV7-6 | TGTGCCAGCAGCTTATGGGGCGGGGGAGGCACAGATACGCAGTATTTT | CASSLWGGGGTDTQYF
- | TRBJ1-1 | - | TRBV27 | TGTGCCAGCAGACTGTACAGGAACACTGAAGCTTTCTTT | CASRLYRNTEAFF
few | TRBJ2-1 | - | TRBV9 | TGTGCCAGCAGCTCCGGGACCCATTCCTACAATGAGCAGTTCTTC | CASSSGTHSYNEQFF
few | TRBJ2-1 | TRBD1 | TRBV12-3/TRBV12-4 | TGTGCCAGCAGTTCCCGACAGGGGGCTGTTGGGGAGCAGTTCTTC | CASSSRQGAVGEQFF
- | TRBJ1-1 | - | TRBV30 | TGTGCCTGGAGTGTAGACTGGGGCACTGAAGCTTTCTTT | CAWSVDWGTEAFF
- | TRBJ2-6 | - | TRBV11-1 | TGTGCCAGCAGCCCACGGGGGTGGGTACTCTCTGGGGCCAACGTCCTGACTTTC | CASSPRGWVLSGANVLTF
- | TRBJ2-5 | TRBD2 | TRBV4-3 | TGCGCCAGCAGCCAAGAAGCTAGCGGGGGAGCCCAGGGGACCCAGTACTTC | CASSQEASGGAQGTQYF
- | TRBJ2-2 | - | TRBV12-3/TRBV12-4 | TGTGCCAGCAGTTTTCAGGAGAACGGGGAGCTGTTTTTT | CASSFQENGELFF
few | TRBJ2-3 | TRBD2 | TRBV12-3/TRBV12-4 | TGTGCCAGCAGGCCTAGCGGGGGGTCTGGAGTCACAGATACGCAGTATTTT | CASRPSGGSGVTDTQYF
many | TRBJ2-5 | - | TRBV9 | TGTGCCAGCAGCGCCGGACAGAAAGAGACCCAGTACTTC | CASSAGQKETQYF
many | TRBJ1-6 | TRBD1 | TRBV6-2/TRBV6-3 | TGTGCCAGCAGGACCGGGACAGGCGGCTCACCCCTCCACTTT | CASRTGTGGSPLHF
few | TRBJ1-3 | - | TRBV20-1 | TGCAGTGCTAGCGGTTTCGGGGTGTCTGGAAACACCATATATTTT | CSASGFGVSGNTIYF
- | TRBJ2-1 | - | TRBV4-1 | TGCGCCAGCAGCCAAGAGACCTCTGCCTACAATGAGCAGTTCTTC | CASSQETSAYNEQFF
few | TRBJ1-2 | - | TRBV10-2 | TGCGCCAGCAGTGGATCCTATACAGGGACTTTAAAGGGCTACACCTTC | CASSGSYTGTLKGYTF
few | TRBJ1-2 | - | TRBV18 | TGTGCCAGCTCCGAGGGGCAGGGATCTAACTATGGCTACACCTTC | CASSEGQGSNYGYTF
few | TRBJ2-5 | - | TRBV7-6 | TGTGCCAGCAGCTTATATTCGGGGGGCAAGGAGACCCAGTACTTC | CASSLYSGGKETQYF
- | TRBJ1-4 | - | TRBV7-2 | TGTGCCAGCAGCCCCAGACAGGCGTCGGAAAAACTGTTTTTT | CASSPRQASEKLFF
- | TRBJ1-1 | TRBD1 | TRBV12-3/TRBV12-4 | TGTGCCAGCAGTTCTCGAGGACAGGGGAACACTGAAGCTTTCTTT | CASSSRGQGNTEAFF
- | TRBJ1-2 | - | TRBV6-1 | TGTGCCAGCAGCGACGTGGGGCGATCGGACTATGGCTACACCTTC | CASSDVGRSDYGYTF
- | TRBJ1-5 | TRBD1 | TRBV27 | TGTGCCAGCAGTTTCGACAGGGTCGGTCAGCCCCAGCATTTT | CASSFDRVGQPQHF
- | TRBJ1-5 | - | TRBV7-2 | TGTGCCAGCAGCAACAGGGTTTCGGGGACCCAGCATTTT | CASSNRVSGTQHF
- | TRBJ2-5 | - | TRBV20-1 | TGCAGTGCTAGAGATTTGTACGGTCAAGAGACCCAGTACTTC | CSARDLYGQETQYF
- | TRBJ2-1 | TRBD2 | TRBV10-3 | TGTGCCATTTCGGGACTAGCGGGGGGGCAGGAGCAGTTCTTC | CAISGLAGGQEQFF